The entry below describes one T cell receptor (beta chain). The data originate from a study of blood T cell repertoires in COVID-19. On the study more broadly: The United States, Italy and Spain provided the acute and convalescent COVID-19 samples. Sample material is recorded as cDNA or gDNA derived from T cells, B-cell-depleted T cells, or PBMCs.

Germline V gene data show CDR1 as SGHVS and CDR2 as FQNEAQ. CDR3 size: 14 residues. Trimming shortened V by 5 bases and J by 2 bases, and 13 bases separated the two germline ends. Per the original data handling: Reference gene primer amplification gave estimated nucleated cell counts. Some clones are missing from TCRdb's copy, which holds only in-frame ones; the method was immunoSEQ multiplex PCR. V and J calls and clone size are given by that table; D and trimming were obtained from the DNA. The table has tens of thousands of clones, around 92% seen once. This clonotype was sampled from a human donor with active COVID-19. The donor label of this sample is uncertain. The rearrangement uses TRBV7-8 and TRBJ2-7, with TRBD2 as a possible D gene (6 bases). The material sequenced was peripheral blood. This CDR3 is CASSPRDSAYEQYF. The CDR3, as DNA: TGTGCCAGCAGCCCACGGGACTCAGCCTACGAGCAGTACTTC.